Listed here are 5 T cell receptor beta chains from one sample, sequenced in a study of blood T cell repertoires in COVID-19. Clones were read by immunoSEQ multiplex PCR, and TCRdb kept only the in-frame ones, dropping some. This sample has approximately 100,000 clones, with over 75% found just once. Specimen: peripheral blood. These receptors came from a man between 65 and 80 years old with active or convalescent COVID-19.

The chain recombines TRBV3-1 (or the pseudogene TRBV3-2) with TRBJ2-3; 11 bases line up with TRBD2. Per germline, CDR1 LGHDT and CDR2 YNNKEL (reference sequence). The V gene end was trimmed by 1 base and the J gene end by 6 bases; junction bases not matched to a gene: 3. This CDR3 region has 15 residues. The CDR3 protein is CASSQASGRTDTQYF. CDR3 sequence (DNA): TGTGCCAGCAGCCAAGCTAGCGGGAGGACGGATACGCAGTATTTT.

The V and J genes are TRBV2 and TRBJ2-7, with 7 bases that match TRBD1. V lost 7 bases, J lost 3 bases, and 12 bases stayed unmatched. The CDR3 runs 15 residues. CDR1 SNHLY and CDR2 FYNNEI come from the germline V gene. The CDR3 spells CASTVDREFHYEQYF. CDR3 DNA sequence: TGTGCCAGCACCGTCGACAGGGAATTCCACTACGAGCAGTACTTC.

The chain joins TRBV5-4 to TRBJ2-2; no reliable D call. Trimming removed 5 bases from V and 1 base from J, with 3 bases in between. The CDR3 sequence is 12 residues long. Germline-derived CDR1 and CDR2 are SGHNT and YYREEE (reference sequence). This chain's CDR3 is CASSKNTGELFF. The CDR3 DNA follows: TGTGCCAGCAGTAAGAACACCGGGGAGCTGTTTTTT.

The chain has TRBV2 and TRBJ1-2, with D perhaps matching TRBD1 (6 bases). This CDR3 comprises 13 residues. Trimming left V 6 bases short and J 4 bases short, with 12 bases between. Germline lookup yields CDR1 SNHLY and CDR2 FYNNEI. DNA of the CDR3: TGTGCCAGCAGGGACAGAAACCTCTATGGCTACACCTTC. It translates to CASRDRNLYGYTF.

The V and J genes are TRBV29-1 and TRBJ1-2, with unresolved D. The CDR3 contains 12 residues. Trimming took off 4 bases at V and 4 bases at J, with 10 bases between the two ends. The germline gives CDR1 SQVTM, CDR2 ANQGSEA. The CDR3 protein is CSVGREGYGYTF. CDR3 in DNA: TGCAGCGTTGGAAGGGAGGGCTATGGCTACACCTTC.